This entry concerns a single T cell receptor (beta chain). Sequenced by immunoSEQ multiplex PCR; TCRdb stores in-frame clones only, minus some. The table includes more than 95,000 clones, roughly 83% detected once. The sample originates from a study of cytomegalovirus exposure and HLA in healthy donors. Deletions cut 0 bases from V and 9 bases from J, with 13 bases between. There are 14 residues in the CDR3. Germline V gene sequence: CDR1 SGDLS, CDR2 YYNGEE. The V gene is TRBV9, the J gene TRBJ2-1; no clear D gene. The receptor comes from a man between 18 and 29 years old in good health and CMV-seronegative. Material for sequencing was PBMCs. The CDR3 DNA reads TGTGCCAGCAGCGTAGAACTGCGGTCGGTTGAGCAGTTCTTC. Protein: CASSVELRSVEQFF.